A selection of T cell receptor beta chains follows, all from one sample in a study of blood T cell repertoires in COVID-19. The data were produced by immunoSEQ multiplex PCR, yet TCRdb's version contains in-frame clones alone and is incomplete. Here the sample spans more than 95,000 clones, roughly 91% being singletons. Sequencing was carried out using peripheral blood. The receptors originated from a human donor in a cohort sampled during active COVID-19. Each CDR3 is given with its conserved first and last residue. D genes are given only for firm matches. Size values are once, few and many counts, or a class for expanded clones, and some rows have none.

D	V	J	size	DNA	CDR3
-	TRBV9	TRBJ2-1	-	TGTGCCAGCAGCGTAGGGGGGAGGTACAATGAGCAGTTCTTC	CASSVGGRYNEQFF
-	TRBV5-1	TRBJ1-4	-	TGCGCCAGCTCCCCCGACAGATCAACTAATGAAAAACTGTTTTTT	CASSPDRSTNEKLFF
TRBD2	TRBV10-3	TRBJ2-5	-	TGTGCCATCAGTAGCGGGATACAAGAGACCCAGTACTTC	CAISSGIQETQYF
-	TRBV5-1	TRBJ2-7	-	TGCGCCAGCAGCTTGGATCCGGAGGGGGAGCAGTACTTC	CASSLDPEGEQYF
-	TRBV3-1/TRBV3-2	TRBJ2-5	-	TGTGCCAGCAGCCAAGTCGGAGGAAGAGGGACCCAGTACTTC	CASSQVGGRGTQYF
TRBD2	TRBV5-4	TRBJ2-5	-	TGTGCCAGCAGCCTCGGACGGGGGGGGCGCCTAGAGACCCAGTACTTC	CASSLGRGGRLETQYF
-	TRBV7-6	TRBJ1-3	-	TGTGCCAGCCAGCGAAACAGGGGAAACACCATATATTTT	CASQRNRGNTIYF
-	TRBV11-1	TRBJ2-7	-	TGTGCCAGCAGCTCACGGACTAATACGAAGGCGTACTTC	CASSSRTNTKAYF
-	TRBV19	TRBJ2-1	once	TGTGCCAGTAGTCAACGACTACTGCCACCCTACAATGAGCAGTTCTTC	CASSQRLLPPYNEQFF
TRBD1	TRBV18	TRBJ1-2	-	TGTGCCAGCTCACCGGGACAGGGTTTTCTTGATGGCTACACCTTC	CASSPGQGFLDGYTF
-	TRBV2	TRBJ2-3	-	TGTGCCAGCAGTGATATAGCGGCAGGGAGAGATACGCAGTATTTT	CASSDIAAGRDTQYF
-	TRBV4-1	TRBJ2-1	few	TGCGCCAGCAGCCAGGACAATTCCTACAATGAGCAGTTCTTC	CASSQDNSYNEQFF
TRBD2	TRBV10-2	TRBJ2-3	-	TGCGCCAGCAGTGAGAAGCGGGGGGGCGGGACAGATACGCAGTATTTT	CASSEKRGGGTDTQYF
-	TRBV12-3/TRBV12-4	TRBJ1-1	once	TGTGCCAGCAGTTTAGAGGGGCAGGGGGCTTTCTTT	CASSLEGQGAFF
-	TRBV21-1	TRBJ2-5	-	TGTGCCAGCAGCTCCCGTGGCGGGCCAACCCAAGAGACCCAGTACTTC	CASSSRGGPTQETQYF
TRBD1	TRBV3-1/TRBV3-2	TRBJ2-3	-	TGTGCCACCGCAGGGGGACAGGCTGATACGCAGTATTTT	CATAGGQADTQYF
TRBD1	TRBV25-1	TRBJ2-7	-	TGTGCCAGCAGGCCCTCCGGAAGACAGGGCGAGCAGTACTTC	CASRPSGRQGEQYF
TRBD1	TRBV20-1	TRBJ1-1	-	TGCAGTGCTAGGGTAGGACAGGGAGCTTTCTTT	CSARVGQGAFF
-	TRBV3-1/TRBV3-2	TRBJ1-1	once	TGTGCCAGCAGCCAAGATCGGGGACTACACACTGAAGCTTTCTTT	CASSQDRGLHTEAFF
TRBD1	TRBV9	TRBJ2-6	-	TGTGCCAGCAGCCCCCGGGACAGGGGGATAAGTGGGGCCAACGTCCTGACTTTC	CASSPRDRGISGANVLTF
TRBD2	TRBV7-9	TRBJ2-4	once	TGTGCCAGCAGCTTAGGGGAGGGCCAAGCCAAAAACATTCAGTACTTC	CASSLGEGQAKNIQYF
-	TRBV5-8	TRBJ2-3	-	TGTGCCAGCAGCTTGGAGGGATTGGGGAGAGAGCGGCAGTATTTT	CASSLEGLGRERQYF
TRBD2	TRBV27	TRBJ2-7	-	TGTGCCAGCAGTTTATCGTTTACTAGCGTTTCCTACGAGCAGTACTTC	CASSLSFTSVSYEQYF
-	TRBV5-6	TRBJ2-2	-	TGTGCCAGCAGCTGGGGGGACGTCTCGACCGGGGAGCTGTTTTTT	CASSWGDVSTGELFF
-	TRBV18	TRBJ1-2	-	TGTGCCAGCTCACCACGGCCCTCGTCTGCACCACAGGACCATAACTATGGCTACACCTTC	CASSPRPSSAPQDHNYGYTF
-	TRBV11-2	TRBJ2-1	-	TGTGCCAGCAGGACCGGGACAGAGCAGTTCTTC	CASRTGTEQFF
TRBD2	TRBV5-1	TRBJ2-2	-	TGCGCCAGCAGTCCCCGGGGACTAGCGGGAATCGGGGAGCTGTTTTTT	CASSPRGLAGIGELFF
-	TRBV3-1/TRBV3-2	TRBJ1-6	-	TGTGCCAGCAGCCCTAGGGGAAATTCACCCCTCCACTTT	CASSPRGNSPLHF
-	TRBV3-1/TRBV3-2	TRBJ2-1	-	TGTGCCAGCAGCCAATTCAGGGCTAACAATGAGCAGTTCTTC	CASSQFRANNEQFF
-	TRBV27	TRBJ2-7	-	TGTGCCAGCAGTTTACGTTCCCAGAGGTCCTACGAGCAGTACTTC	CASSLRSQRSYEQYF
TRBD1	TRBV28	TRBJ1-3	once	TGTGCCAGCAGTACAGCGGACAGGGACTCTAACACCATATATTTT	CASSTADRDSNTIYF
-	TRBV6-5	TRBJ2-6	-	TGTGCCAGCAAGGAAGAGGACTCTGGGGCCAACGTCCTGACTTTC	CASKEEDSGANVLTF
-	TRBV15	TRBJ2-3	once	TGTGCCACCAGCAGAATGACTGGTGCAGGGACAGATACGCAGTATTTT	CATSRMTGAGTDTQYF
TRBD2	TRBV24-1	TRBJ2-3	once	TGTGCCACCAGTGATCCTGGGGCTAGCGGGGGAAGCACAGATACGCAGTATTTT	CATSDPGASGGSTDTQYF
-	TRBV16	TRBJ1-2	once	TGTGCCAGCAGCCAATCGCAGGGTAACTATGGCTACACCTTC	CASSQSQGNYGYTF
TRBD2	TRBV15	TRBJ2-3	few	TGTGCCACCAGCAGAGAGGGACTAGCGGTTCCGGATACGCAGTATTTT	CATSREGLAVPDTQYF
TRBD2	TRBV5-6	TRBJ2-1	-	TGTGCCAGCAGCTTGAGTCCTAGCGGGAATGAGCAGTTCTTC	CASSLSPSGNEQFF
-	TRBV10-2	TRBJ1-3	-	TGCGCCAGCAGGCAGGGTAGAGGCTCTGGAAACACCATATATTTT	CASRQGRGSGNTIYF
-	TRBV3-1/TRBV3-2	TRBJ2-7	-	TGTGCCAGCACCTCGCGACTGATATCCTACGAGCAGTACTTC	CASTSRLISYEQYF
TRBD2	TRBV19	TRBJ2-7	-	TGTGCCAGTAGTAAATCTGGGGTCTGGCGGGGGGATTACGAGCAGTACTTC	CASSKSGVWRGDYEQYF
TRBD2	TRBV18	TRBJ2-2	-	TGTGCCAGCTCTCCGGCCCCAAGCGGGGGAAACACCGGGGAGCTGTTTTTT	CASSPAPSGGNTGELFF
-	TRBV7-9	TRBJ2-3	-	TGTGCCAGCAGCCGACCAGAAAATCCGACAGACTCTAGCACAGATACGCAGTATTTT	CASSRPENPTDSSTDTQYF
-	TRBV5-1	TRBJ2-7	-	TGCGCCAGCAGCTTAGAGTCGCCCTACGAGCAGTACTTC	CASSLESPYEQYF
-	TRBV28	TRBJ2-7	-	TGTGCCAGCAGTTTCCACTCCTACGAGCAGTACTTC	CASSFHSYEQYF
-	TRBV19	TRBJ1-2	-	TGTGCCAGTAGTCTCCGGGGTGGTGGCTACACCTTC	CASSLRGGGYTF
-	TRBV2	TRBJ1-2	few	TGTGCCAGCAGCCTTGGAGGAGGCAACTATGGCTACACCTTC	CASSLGGGNYGYTF
TRBD1	TRBV6-5	TRBJ2-7	once	TGTGCCAGTGCCCTTACCCCCAGGGGGCTAGGCGAGCAGTACTTC	CASALTPRGLGEQYF
TRBD2	TRBV3-1/TRBV3-2	TRBJ2-1	-	TGTGCCAGCAGCCAAACTAGCGGGAGGGATCCCTACAATGAGCAGTTCTTC	CASSQTSGRDPYNEQFF
-	TRBV24-1	TRBJ2-3	-	TGTGCCACCAGTGACGCTAAACATGAAGTATTAGCCAGAGATACGCAGTATTTT	CATSDAKHEVLARDTQYF
-	TRBV7-9	TRBJ1-1	-	TGTGCCAGCAAGGACACGCGCGGTGAAGCTTTCTTT	CASKDTRGEAFF
-	TRBV5-1	TRBJ2-1	-	TGCGCCAGCAGGCCAGACAGCCCCTACAATGAGCAGTTCTTC	CASRPDSPYNEQFF
TRBD1	TRBV6-6	TRBJ1-5	-	TGTGCCAGCAGTATAGACAGGGGGCTATATCAGCCCCAGCATTTT	CASSIDRGLYQPQHF
-	TRBV7-2	TRBJ2-7	-	TGTGCCAGCAGCTTAGCGGGGCCCTTCGAGCAGTACTTC	CASSLAGPFEQYF
TRBD1	TRBV9	TRBJ1-3	-	TGTGCCAGCAGCGTCAGACAGGGCTCTGGAAACACCATATATTTT	CASSVRQGSGNTIYF
TRBD1	TRBV9	TRBJ1-2	-	TGTGCCAGCAGCCTGGGACAGAACTATGGCTACACCTTC	CASSLGQNYGYTF
-	TRBV5-1	TRBJ1-1	-	TGCGCCAGCAGCTTGGCCGGGGGAATGAACACTGAAGCTTTCTTT	CASSLAGGMNTEAFF
-	TRBV18	TRBJ2-1	-	TGTGCCAGCTCACCGGAGCTTCAACGGGGTAACAATGAGCAGTTCTTC	CASSPELQRGNNEQFF
TRBD1	TRBV5-1	TRBJ1-1	-	TGCGCCAGCAGCTTGGGTCCGGGACAGGGCGGCTACACTGAAGCTTTCTTT	CASSLGPGQGGYTEAFF
TRBD1	TRBV5-6	TRBJ1-6	-	TGTGCCAGCAGATCCCAGGGACAGTATAATTCACCCCTCCACTTT	CASRSQGQYNSPLHF
-	TRBV5-4	TRBJ2-7	-	TGTGCCAGCAGCTTGGCCAAAACCGGGACTTCATACGAGCAGTACTTC	CASSLAKTGTSYEQYF